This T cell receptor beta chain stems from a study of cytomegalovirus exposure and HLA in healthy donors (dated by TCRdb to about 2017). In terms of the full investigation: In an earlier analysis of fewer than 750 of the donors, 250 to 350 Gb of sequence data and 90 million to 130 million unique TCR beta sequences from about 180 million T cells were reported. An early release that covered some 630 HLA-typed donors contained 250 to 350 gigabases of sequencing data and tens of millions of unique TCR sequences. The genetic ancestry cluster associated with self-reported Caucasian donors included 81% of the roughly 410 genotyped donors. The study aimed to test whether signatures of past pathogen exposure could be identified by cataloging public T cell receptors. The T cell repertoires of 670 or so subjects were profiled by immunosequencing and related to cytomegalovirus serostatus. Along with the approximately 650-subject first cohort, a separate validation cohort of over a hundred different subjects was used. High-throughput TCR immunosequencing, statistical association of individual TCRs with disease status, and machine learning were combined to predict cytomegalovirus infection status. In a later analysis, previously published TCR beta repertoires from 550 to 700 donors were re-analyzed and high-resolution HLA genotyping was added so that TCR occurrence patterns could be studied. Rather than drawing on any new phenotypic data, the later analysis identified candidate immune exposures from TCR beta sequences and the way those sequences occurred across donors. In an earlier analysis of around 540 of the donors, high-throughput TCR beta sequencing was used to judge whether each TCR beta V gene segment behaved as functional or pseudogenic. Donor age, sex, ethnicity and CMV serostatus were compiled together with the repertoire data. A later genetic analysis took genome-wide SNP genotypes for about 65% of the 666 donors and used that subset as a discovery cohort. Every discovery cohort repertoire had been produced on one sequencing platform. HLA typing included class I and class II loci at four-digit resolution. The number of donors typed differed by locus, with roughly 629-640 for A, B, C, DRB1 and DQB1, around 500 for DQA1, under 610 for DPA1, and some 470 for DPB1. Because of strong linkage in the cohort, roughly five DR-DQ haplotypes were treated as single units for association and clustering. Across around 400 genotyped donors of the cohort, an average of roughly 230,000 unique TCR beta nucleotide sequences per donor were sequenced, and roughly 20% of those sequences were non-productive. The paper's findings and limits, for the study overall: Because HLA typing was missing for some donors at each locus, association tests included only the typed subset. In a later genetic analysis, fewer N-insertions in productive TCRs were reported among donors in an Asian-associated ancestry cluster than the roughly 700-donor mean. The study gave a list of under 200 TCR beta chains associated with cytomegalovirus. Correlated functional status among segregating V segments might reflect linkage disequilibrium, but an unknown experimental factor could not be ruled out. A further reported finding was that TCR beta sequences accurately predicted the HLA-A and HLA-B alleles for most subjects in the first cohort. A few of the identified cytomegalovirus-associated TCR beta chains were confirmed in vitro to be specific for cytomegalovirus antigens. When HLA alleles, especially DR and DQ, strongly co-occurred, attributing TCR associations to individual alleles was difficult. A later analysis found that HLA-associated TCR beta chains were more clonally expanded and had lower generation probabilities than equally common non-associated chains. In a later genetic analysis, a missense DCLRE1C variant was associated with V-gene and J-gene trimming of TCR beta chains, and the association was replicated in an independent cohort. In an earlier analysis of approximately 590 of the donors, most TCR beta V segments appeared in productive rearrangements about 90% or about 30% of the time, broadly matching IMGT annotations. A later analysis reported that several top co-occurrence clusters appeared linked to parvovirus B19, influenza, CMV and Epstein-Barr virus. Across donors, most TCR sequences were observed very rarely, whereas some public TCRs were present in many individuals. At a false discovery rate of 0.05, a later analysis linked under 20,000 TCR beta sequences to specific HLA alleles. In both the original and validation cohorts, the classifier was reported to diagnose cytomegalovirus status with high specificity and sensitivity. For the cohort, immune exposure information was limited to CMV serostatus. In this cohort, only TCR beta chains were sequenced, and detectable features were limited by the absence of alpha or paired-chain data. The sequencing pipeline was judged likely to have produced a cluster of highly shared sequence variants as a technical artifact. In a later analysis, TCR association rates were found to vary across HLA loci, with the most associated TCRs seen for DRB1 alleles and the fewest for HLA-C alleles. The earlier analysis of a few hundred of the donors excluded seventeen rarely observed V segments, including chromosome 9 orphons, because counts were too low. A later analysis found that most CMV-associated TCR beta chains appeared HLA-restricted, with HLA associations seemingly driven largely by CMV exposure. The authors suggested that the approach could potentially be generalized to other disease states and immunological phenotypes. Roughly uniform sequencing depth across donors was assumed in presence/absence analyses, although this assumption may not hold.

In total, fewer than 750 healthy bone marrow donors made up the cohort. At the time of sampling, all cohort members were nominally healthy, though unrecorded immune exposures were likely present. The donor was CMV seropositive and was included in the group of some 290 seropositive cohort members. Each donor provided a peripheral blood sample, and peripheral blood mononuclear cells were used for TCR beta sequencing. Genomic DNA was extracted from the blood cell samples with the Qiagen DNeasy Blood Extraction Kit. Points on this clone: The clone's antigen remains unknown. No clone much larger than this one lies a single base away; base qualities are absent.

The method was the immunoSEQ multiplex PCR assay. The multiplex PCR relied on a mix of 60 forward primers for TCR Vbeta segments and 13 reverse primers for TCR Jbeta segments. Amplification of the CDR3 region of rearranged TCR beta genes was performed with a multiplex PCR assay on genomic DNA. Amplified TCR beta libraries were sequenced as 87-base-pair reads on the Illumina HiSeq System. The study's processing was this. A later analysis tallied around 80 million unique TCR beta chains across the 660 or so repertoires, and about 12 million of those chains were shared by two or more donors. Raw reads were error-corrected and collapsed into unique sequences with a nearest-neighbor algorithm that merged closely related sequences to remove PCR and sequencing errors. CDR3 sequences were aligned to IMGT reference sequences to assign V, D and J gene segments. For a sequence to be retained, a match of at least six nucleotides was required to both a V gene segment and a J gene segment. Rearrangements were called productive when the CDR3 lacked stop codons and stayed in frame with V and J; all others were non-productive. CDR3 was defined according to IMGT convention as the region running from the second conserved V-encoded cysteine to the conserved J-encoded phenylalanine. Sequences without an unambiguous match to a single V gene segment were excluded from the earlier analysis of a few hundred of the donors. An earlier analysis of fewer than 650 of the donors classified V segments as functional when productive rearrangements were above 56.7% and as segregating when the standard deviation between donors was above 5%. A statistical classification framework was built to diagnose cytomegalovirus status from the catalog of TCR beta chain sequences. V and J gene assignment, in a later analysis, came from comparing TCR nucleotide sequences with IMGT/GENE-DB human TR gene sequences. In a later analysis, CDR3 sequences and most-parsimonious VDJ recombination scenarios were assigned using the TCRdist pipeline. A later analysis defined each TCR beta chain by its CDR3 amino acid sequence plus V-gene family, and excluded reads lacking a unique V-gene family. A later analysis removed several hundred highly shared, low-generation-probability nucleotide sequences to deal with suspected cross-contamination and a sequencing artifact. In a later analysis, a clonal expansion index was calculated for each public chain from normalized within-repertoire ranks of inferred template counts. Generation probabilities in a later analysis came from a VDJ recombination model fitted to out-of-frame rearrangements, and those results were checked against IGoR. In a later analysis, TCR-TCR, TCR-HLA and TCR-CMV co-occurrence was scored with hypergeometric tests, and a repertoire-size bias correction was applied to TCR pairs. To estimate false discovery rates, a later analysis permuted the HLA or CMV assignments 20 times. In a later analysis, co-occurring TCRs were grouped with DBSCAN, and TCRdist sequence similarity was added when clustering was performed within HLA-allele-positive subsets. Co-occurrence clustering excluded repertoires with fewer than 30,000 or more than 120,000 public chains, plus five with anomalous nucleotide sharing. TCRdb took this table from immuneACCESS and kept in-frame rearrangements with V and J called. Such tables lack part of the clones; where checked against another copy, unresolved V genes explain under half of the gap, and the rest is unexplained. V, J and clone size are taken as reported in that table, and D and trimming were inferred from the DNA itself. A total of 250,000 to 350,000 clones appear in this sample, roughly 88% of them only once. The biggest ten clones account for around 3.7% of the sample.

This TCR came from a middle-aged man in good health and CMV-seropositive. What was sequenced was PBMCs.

The CDR3: CASSTQTGLVGANVLTF. The DNA reads TGTGCCAGCTCAACCCAGACAGGGTTGGTTGGGGCCAACGTCCTGACTTTC. The chain joins TRBV18 to TRBJ2-6; 7 junctional bases match TRBD1. From the cysteine up to the phenylalanine, the CDR3 has a length of 17 residues. Only CDR3 DNA is held: 51 bases, read in frame from base 1. CDR1 KGHSH and CDR2 LQKENI are derived from the germline V gene. Germline trimming: 5 bases from V, 3 bases from J; junction bases outside gene matches: 10.